This TCR beta chain was captured by sequencing in a study of shared clonotypes between healthy human individuals. Sequencing was performed with immunoSEQ multiplex PCR; in TCRdb, only in-frame clones are kept and a portion is missing. In the table there are over a million clones, approximately 98.5% of which are singletons. Notes on the study in general: Sequencing depth was expected to affect clonotype sharing among donors. Larger estimated richness was generally seen in naive subsets than in memory subsets.

Comment on this clone: No antigen is known for it.

With 2 bases removed from V and 6 bases from J, the gap between germline ends came to 11 bases. The CDR3 is 14 amino acids. Germline lookup yields CDR1 MNHNS and CDR2 SASEGT. Sequenced material: naive CD4+ T cells sorted from blood. Specified subset: CD45RA+ positively selected. The chain recombines TRBV6-1 with TRBJ1-5, with a weak D call TRBD1 (5 bases). This TCR came from a man between 25 and 39 years old in good health. The CDR3 loop reads CASSELGEGQPQHF. CDR3 coding DNA: TGTGCCAGCAGTGAATTGGGGGAGGGTCAGCCCCAGCATTTT.